These 27 T cell receptor beta chains originate from one sample sequenced in a study of T cell repertoires in aging, cancer and after chemotherapy. Peripheral blood genomic DNA, not sorted cells or RNA, was the template. Multiplex touch-down PCR with TRB-A/B primers amplified rearranged V-D-J TRB sequences. TCRdb called the multiplex PCR reads again in MiXCR, with one record for every CDR3 protein. The sample holds around 4,000 distinct CDR3 sequences, roughly 30% seen once. Sequencing was carried out using blood. All receptors derive from a human donor in good health.

The chain carries TRBV24-1 and TRBJ2-1, with D perhaps assigned TRBD1 or TRBD2 (5 bases each). Germline CDR1 and CDR2: KGHDR and SFDVKD. V lost 4 bases and J 7 bases, leaving 16 bases between the germline ends. This CDR3 comprises 15 residues. The CDR3 here is CATSDLTTGRNEQFF. CDR3 DNA sequence: TGTGCCACCAGTGACCTGACGACGGGACGGAATGAGCAGTTCTTC.

This clonotype was counted between two and nine times. The chain recombines TRBV5-4 with TRBJ2-1, with D perhaps assigned TRBD1 or TRBD2 (5 bases each). Germline V CDR1 and CDR2: SGHNT, YYREEE (reference sequence). The CDR3 has 16 residues. V lost 6 bases, J lost 7 bases, and 23 bases lay in between. DNA of the CDR3: TGTGCCAGCAACTCCGCCCGGGACCGAGGGTTGAATGAGCAGTTCTTC. Translation: CASNSARDRGLNEQFF.

This clonotype is classed as medium-sized. V is TRBV19 and J is TRBJ2-7, with 12 bases fitting TRBD2. The CDR3 covers 14 residues. In germline, CDR1 is LNHDA, CDR2 SQIVND (reference sequence). Unmatched junction bases numbered 7, after V lost 6 bases and J lost 7 bases. The CDR3 nucleotides read TGTGCCAGTAGCCGACTAGCGGGAGAGGGAGAGCAGTACTTC. Residues: CASSRLAGEGEQYF.

V usage is TRBV7-9 and J usage is TRBJ2-1; D remains unclear. V was clipped by 5 bases and J by 0 bases, with 14 bases between them. The germline V gene has CDR1 SEHNR and CDR2 FQNEAQ (reference sequence). CDR3 length: 16 amino acids. The DNA for the CDR3 is TGTGCCAGCAGCCTACAAGGGTTAAGCTCCTACAATGAGCAGTTCTTC. Translating it yields CASSLQGLSSYNEQFF.

The V call is TRBV6-5, the J call TRBJ1-1; D is perhaps TRBD1 (5 bases). This CDR3 is built from 16 residues. Germline CDR1 and CDR2: MNHEY and SVGAGI. V lost 1 base and J 1 base, leaving 13 bases between the germline ends. The CDR3 loop reads CASSYYSGGRNTEAFF. The CDR3 bases are TGTGCCAGCAGTTACTACTCCGGGGGGAGGAACACTGAAGCTTTCTTT.

The V call is TRBV12-3 or TRBV12-4, the J call TRBJ2-1; 8 bases fit TRBD2. Trimming took 0 bases from V and 7 from J; bases not matched to a gene: 8. The CDR3 sequence is 16 residues long. CDR3 coding DNA: TGTGCCAGCAGTTTAGCCCTCGTGACTAGCGAGAATGAGCAGTTCTTC. Its translation is CASSLALVTSENEQFF.

CDR3 in DNA: TGTGCCAGCAGTTTTTCTAGCGGGGCGGTTGAGCAGTTCTTC. Its protein is CASSFSSGAVEQFF. The chain uses TRBV12-3 or TRBV12-4 and TRBJ2-1, with 9 bases identical to TRBD2. This CDR3 has 14 residues. J was trimmed by 9 bases and V by 3 bases; bases with no gene match: 6.

This clonotype is medium-sized by share. The chain joins TRBV6-1 to TRBJ2-2; TRBD2 matches at 8 bases. Germline CDR1 MNHNS, CDR2 SASEGT. CDR3 length equals 15 residues. Trimming at V came to 2 bases and at J to 6 bases, leaving 5 bases not matched to a gene. The CDR3 sequence: CASSEFSGSSGELFF. CDR3 in DNA: TGTGCCAGCAGTGAATTCAGCGGGAGCTCCGGGGAGCTGTTTTTT.

The chain carries TRBV12-3 or TRBV12-4 and TRBJ1-1; D remains unclear. This CDR3 has 14 amino acids. V gave up 5 bases and J gave up 1 base, with 11 bases separating them. The CDR3 is CASSIRPKNTEAFF. CDR3 sequence (DNA): TGTGCCAGCAGTATCAGACCCAAGAACACTGAAGCTTTCTTT.

The table lists this clonotype with a few counts. This chain links TRBV24-1 with TRBJ2-1; tentative D call: TRBD2 (6 bases). CDR1 is KGHDR, CDR2 SFDVKD, per germline. Trimming removed 4 bases at V and 7 bases at J, with 19 bases between. This CDR3 is 16 amino acids long. CDR3 sequence: CATSDSGTGRENEQFF. The DNA for the CDR3 is TGTGCCACCAGTGACTCCGGGACCGGGAGAGAGAATGAGCAGTTCTTC.

This clonotype is categorized as medium-sized. The CDR3 DNA follows: TGCAGCGCTGGACAGGGGGCCTACGAGCAGTACTTC. Its translation is CSAGQGAYEQYF. V gene TRBV29-1 combines with J gene TRBJ2-7; TRBD1 matches 10 bases. V shed 7 bases, J shed 2 bases, and the junction held 2 bases outside the gene matches. The CDR3 length is 12 residues. Germline CDR1 is SQVTM and CDR2 is ANQGSEA.

A few counts support this clonotype. This sequence joins TRBV5-1 and TRBJ1-4, with D tentatively TRBD1 (6 bases). The CDR3 totals 16 residues. Germline V gene sequence: CDR1 SGHRS, CDR2 YFSETQ. Trimming removed 2 bases from V and 7 bases from J, with 18 bases in between. The CDR3: CASSFDVGGAGEKLFF. The CDR3 region has the DNA TGCGCCAGCAGCTTTGACGTGGGGGGGGCTGGTGAAAAACTGTTTTTT.

Sample share makes this clonotype medium-sized (0.01 to 0.1%). The chain carries TRBV13 and TRBJ1-4; D gene unclear. The CDR3 is 14 amino acids. Trimming left V 6 bases short and J 2 bases short, with 10 bases between. CDR1 and CDR2 (germline): PRHDT, FYEKMQ (reference sequence). CDR3 sequence: CASRRGRTNEKLFF. In DNA, the CDR3 is TGTGCCAGCAGGCGAGGGAGGACTAATGAAAAACTGTTTTTT.

By share, this clonotype ranks as medium-sized. V gene TRBV19 combines with J gene TRBJ1-2; perhaps TRBD1 as D (5 bases). CDR1 is LNHDA, CDR2 SQIVND, per germline (reference sequence). The ends were cut back, 3 bases at V and 7 bases at J, with 12 bases in the middle. This CDR3 region has 13 residues. CDR3 region: CASSMVQGAGYTF. The CDR3 region has the DNA TGTGCCAGTAGTATGGTGCAGGGAGCTGGCTACACCTTC. Together with reference TRBV19 and TRBJ1-2, the CDR3 gives the full variable domain: DGGITQSPKYLFRKEGQNVTLSCEQNLNHDAMYWYRQDPGQGLRLIYYSQIVNDFQKGDIAEGYSVSREKKESFPLTVTSAQKNPTAFYLCASSMVQGAGYTFGSGTRLTVV.

The chain has TRBV20-1 and TRBJ1-2, with D unresolved. Germline V gene lookup returns CDR1 DFQATT and CDR2 SNEGSKA (reference sequence). The CDR3 sequence is 16 residues long. V lost 2 bases, J lost 1 base, and 17 bases lay in between. The CDR3 DNA reads TGCAGTGCTAGATTGCTTACACGTCACGATAACTATGGCTACACCTTC. It specifies CSARLLTRHDNYGYTF.

The genes are TRBV12-3 or TRBV12-4 and TRBJ1-2; D possibly corresponds to TRBD1 (6 bases). V lost 8 bases to trimming and J lost 5 bases, with 18 bases between them. This CDR3 is 14 amino acids long. CDR3 coding DNA: TGTGCCAGCGGATACGCCAGGGGTTTATATGGCTACACCTTC. Translating gives CASGYARGLYGYTF.

The J gene is TRBJ1-1, the V gene TRBV12-3 or TRBV12-4, with unresolved D. The CDR3 is 13 residues long. V was pared by 1 base and J by 5 bases, with 8 bases between. The CDR3 reads CASSLEAWTEAFF. The CDR3 DNA follows: TGTGCCAGCAGTTTAGAGGCATGGACTGAAGCTTTCTTT.

The chain joins TRBV13 to TRBJ2-5; D is possibly TRBD2 (5 bases). Trimming took off 4 bases at V and 4 bases at J, with 16 bases between the two ends. The CDR3 runs to 15 residues. Germline CDR1 is PRHDT and CDR2 is FYEKMQ (reference sequence). The DNA of the CDR3 is TGTGCCAGCAGCTCCGGGCGGAGGCCCTTAGAGACCCAGTACTTC. Protein: CASSSGRRPLETQYF.

This sequence joins TRBV19 and TRBJ2-2; 12 bases align to TRBD2. CDR3 length: 16 residues. V trimming: 6 bases; J trimming: 5 bases; junction bases outside the gene matches: 7. CDR1 and CDR2 from the germline V gene are LNHDA and SQIVND (reference sequence). The CDR3 DNA reads TGTGCCAGTAGAAAATGGACTAGCGGGACGACCGGGGAGCTGTTTTTT. It yields the protein CASRKWTSGTTGELFF.

This clonotype came up a few times. The chain recombines TRBV20-1 with TRBJ2-7, with D tentatively TRBD1 (5 bases). The CDR3 length is 16 residues. The germline V gene has CDR1 DFQATT and CDR2 SNEGSKA (reference sequence). V lost 3 bases and J 5 bases, leaving 23 bases between the germline ends. This CDR3 is CSASWIHRLPSHEQYF. In DNA, the CDR3 is TGCAGTGCTAGCTGGATCCACAGGCTCCCATCCCACGAGCAGTACTTC.

In this sample, this clonotype is medium-sized. The V gene is TRBV5-4, the J gene TRBJ2-1; 8 nucleotides align to TRBD2. The junction had 12 bases not matched to a gene; V was cut back by 4 bases and J by 15 bases. This CDR3 has 13 residues. Germline CDR1 reads SGHNT; CDR2 reads YYREEE (reference sequence). Here the CDR3 DNA reads TGTGCCAGCAGCGGGGTTGAGAGACTAGCGACGTTCTTC. It specifies CASSGVERLATFF.

This clonotype was found a few times. The V gene is TRBV5-1, the J gene TRBJ1-3; tentative D call: TRBD1 (5 bases). From germline, CDR1 is SGHRS and CDR2 YFSETQ. V was cut by 4 bases and J by 1 base, with 12 bases left in between. The CDR3 has 15 amino acids. This CDR3 reads CASSRASGSGNTIYF. The CDR3 DNA reads TGCGCCAGCAGCAGAGCCTCAGGGTCTGGAAACACCATATATTTT.

The chain links TRBV5-1 to TRBJ1-3; no clear D gene. Germline V lookup: CDR1 SGHRS, CDR2 YFSETQ. V was clipped by 5 bases and J by 2 bases, with 8 bases between them. This CDR3 has 13 residues. CDR3 sequence: CASRHEAGNTIYF. The CDR3 nucleotides are TGCGCCAGCAGACACGAAGCTGGAAACACCATATATTTT.

By proportion, this clonotype is medium-sized. J is TRBJ1-3 and V is TRBV5-5, with a possible D match to TRBD1 (5 bases). This CDR3 spans 17 amino acids. CDR1 is SGHKS, CDR2 YYEKEE, per germline (reference sequence). V was trimmed by 4 bases and J by 0 bases, leaving 17 bases between them. CDR3 loop: CASSPLWGRISGNTIYF. The DNA of the CDR3 is TGTGCCAGCAGCCCTCTTTGGGGCAGGATCTCTGGAAACACCATATATTTT.

The chain joins TRBV4-2 to TRBJ2-7; TRBD1 aligns across 7 bases. V shed 1 base, J shed 1 base, and the junction held 4 bases outside the gene matches. Germline assignment: CDR1 LGHNA and CDR2 YNFKEQ. The CDR3 has 15 amino acids. DNA for the CDR3: TGTGCCAGCAGCCAAGTCTGGGACAGTTCCTACGAGCAGTACTTC. Its translation is CASSQVWDSSYEQYF.

As concerns this clonotype: A much larger clone lies one base from this, so it may be a read error. The CDR3 loop reads CASSYSDTGYFCGYTF. CDR3 bases: TGTGCCAGCAGTTACTCCGACACAGGCTACTTCTGTGGCTACACCTTC. V and J are TRBV6-6 and TRBJ1-2; D may be TRBD1 (5 bases). Per germline, CDR1 MNHNY and CDR2 SVGAGI (reference sequence). Deletions cut 0 bases from V and 7 bases from J, with 18 bases between. CDR3 length: 16 amino acids.

The sample holds a few counts of this clonotype. The chain joins TRBV5-1 to TRBJ2-7; TRBD1 matches 7 bases. J was trimmed by 2 bases and V by 4 bases; bases with no gene match: 3. Germline V gene sequence: CDR1 SGHRS, CDR2 YFSETQ. CDR3 length: 13 residues. In DNA form, the CDR3 reads TGCGCCAGCAGCCGGGACAGCGCCTACGAGCAGTACTTC. Translating it yields CASSRDSAYEQYF. The whole variable domain, remainder taken from reference TRBV5-1 and TRBJ2-7, is KAGVTQTPRYLIKTRGQQVTLSCSPISGHRSVSWYQQTPGQGLQFLFEYFSETQRNKGNFPGRFSGRQFSNSRSEMNVSTLELGDSALYLCASSRDSAYEQYFGPGTRLTVT.